This TCR beta chain emerged from a study of blood T cell repertoires in COVID-19. Repertoires were generated with immunoSEQ multiplex PCR, while TCRdb's copy carries only in-frame clones and drops some. The sample contains under 200,000 clones, 65% to 90% of which appear only once. Trimming removed 7 bases from V and 1 base from J, with 22 bases in between. Germline loops: CDR1 MGHRA, CDR2 YSYEKL. The CDR3 contains 17 residues. This TCR was recovered from a human donor in a cohort sampled during active COVID-19. The rearrangement uses TRBV4-1 and TRBJ1-1, with D possibly TRBD1 on 5 matching bases. Sequencing was done on a sample of peripheral blood. Written as DNA, the CDR3 is TGCGCCAGCACCAGCCACAGAGACAGATCCCAGAACACTGAAGCTTTCTTT. Amino acid sequence: CASTSHRDRSQNTEAFF.